Below are 14 T cell receptor beta chains sequenced from a single sample in a study of blood T cell repertoires in COVID-19. TCRdb's copy holds only in-frame clones and misses some; the assay was immunoSEQ multiplex PCR. The table records about 93,000 clones, 85% to 90% of them present only once. Sequencing was carried out using peripheral blood. These TCRs come from a human donor with active COVID-19. The donor label of this sample is uncertain.

V usage is TRBV27 and J usage is TRBJ2-1; D is unclear. V was trimmed by 6 bases and J by 2 bases, leaving 11 bases between them. The length of the CDR3 is 14 residues. Germline values: CDR1 MNHEY, CDR2 SMNVEV (reference sequence). In DNA form, the CDR3 reads TGTGCCAGCAGCGGAGTTCGCCCCTACAATGAGCAGTTCTTC. Amino acid sequence: CASSGVRPYNEQFF.

The genes are TRBV7-9 and TRBJ1-2; 7 nucleotides match TRBD1. This CDR3 has 14 amino acids. The V and J ends lost 5 bases and 4 bases, in that order; junction bases with no gene match: 7. CDR1 is SEHNR and CDR2 is FQNEAQ in the germline V gene (reference sequence). CDR3 in amino acids: CASSRGQDLYGYTF. CDR3 DNA: TGTGCCAGCAGCCGTGGACAGGACCTCTATGGCTACACCTTC.

The J gene is TRBJ1-2, the V gene TRBV4-1; 7 nucleotides line up with TRBD1. Germline assignment: CDR1 MGHRA and CDR2 YSYEKL. J gave up 4 bases and V 2 bases, and 10 bases lay outside the gene matches. The CDR3 covers 16 residues. DNA of the CDR3: TGCGCCAGCAGCCAACCCCGGGACAGACAAGCCTATGGCTACACCTTC. This sequence encodes CASSQPRDRQAYGYTF.

Concerning this clone: The identical CDR3 is also encoded by other nucleotide sequences in the sample. The J gene is TRBJ1-5, the V gene TRBV6-5; D ambiguous. V was cut by 5 bases and J by 3 bases, with 8 bases left in between. This CDR3 comprises 13 residues. The germline gives CDR1 MNHEY, CDR2 SVGAGI. CDR3 protein: CASSRGSNQPQHF. CDR3 DNA sequence: TGTGCCAGCAGTCGAGGATCCAATCAGCCCCAGCATTTT.

The V and J genes are TRBV4-3 and TRBJ1-2, with 9 bases identical to TRBD1. Germline V CDR1 and CDR2: LGHNA, YSLEER. J was trimmed by 8 bases and V by 1 base; bases with no gene match: 11. The CDR3 contains 16 residues. The CDR3 protein is CASSQAPDRGRKGYTF. CDR3 sequence (DNA): TGCGCCAGCAGCCAAGCCCCGGACAGGGGACGTAAGGGCTACACCTTC.

This clone was seen just once. This chain connects TRBV4-2 to TRBJ2-7; D might be TRBD1 (6 bases). Germline CDR1 reads LGHNA; CDR2 reads YNFKEQ. Deletions cut 0 bases from V and 3 bases from J, with 12 bases between. This CDR3 spans 15 amino acids. As DNA, the CDR3 is TGTGCCAGCAGCCAAGAACCCGGCAGGGGCTACGAGCAGTACTTC. This encodes CASSQEPGRGYEQYF.

This clone was detected a few times. The chain uses TRBV19 and TRBJ1-3, with a possible D match to TRBD1 (6 bases). Germline V gene sequence: CDR1 LNHDA, CDR2 SQIVND (reference sequence). V shed 9 bases and J shed 2 bases, with 11 bases lying between them. The CDR3 extends over 13 amino acids. Here the CDR3 reads CASSQGPGNTIYF. CDR3 coding DNA: TGTGCCAGCTCACAGGGACCTGGAAACACCATATATTTT.

This clone has a single count. The V and J genes are TRBV9 and TRBJ1-2; perhaps TRBD1 as D (6 bases). This CDR3 comprises 21 residues. Deletions cut 3 bases from V and 4 bases from J, with 34 bases between. The germline V gene encodes CDR1 SGDLS and CDR2 YYNGEE. The chain's CDR3 is CASSAPGTPSEAGKDPYGYTF. Written as DNA, the CDR3 is TGTGCCAGCAGCGCCCCCGGGACACCTAGCGAAGCGGGAAAAGATCCCTATGGCTACACCTTC.

The chain is built from TRBV6-2 or TRBV6-3 and TRBJ1-1; D gene ambiguous. The CDR3 is made up of 16 amino acids. Germline CDR1 is MNHEY and CDR2 is SVGEGT. V was pared by 0 bases and J by 0 bases, with 11 bases between. The CDR3 nucleotides are TGTGCCAGCAGTTACTCCCTAAACCTGATGAACACTGAAGCTTTCTTT. Protein: CASSYSLNLMNTEAFF.

The chain carries TRBV7-2 and TRBJ1-5; the D is unclear. The V end was cut by 4 bases, the J end by 4 bases, with 5 bases between. Per germline, CDR1 SGHTA and CDR2 FQGNSA. The CDR3 extends over 12 amino acids. CDR3 protein: CASSSGNQPQHF. The CDR3 bases are TGTGCCAGCAGCTCGGGAAATCAGCCCCAGCATTTT.

This chain uses TRBV7-3 with TRBJ2-5; 7 positions agree with TRBD1. The CDR3 has 14 residues. The trim removed 4 bases at V and 0 bases at J, leaving 2 bases unmatched. Per the germline V gene, CDR1 is SGHTA and CDR2 is FQGTGA. The CDR3 here is CASSSTGNQETQYF. The CDR3 nucleotides are TGTGCCAGCAGCTCGACAGGGAACCAAGAGACCCAGTACTTC. The full variable domain, its missing parts supplied by reference TRBV7-3 and TRBJ2-5, is GAGVSQTPSNKVTEKGKYVELRCDPISGHTALYWYRQSLGQGPEFLIYFQGTGAADDSGLPNDRFFAVRPEGSVSTLKIQRTERGDSAVYLCASSSTGNQETQYFGPGTRLLVL.

This chain uses TRBV30 with TRBJ1-3, with 7 positions matching TRBD1. From germline, CDR1 is GTSNPN and CDR2 SVGIG (reference sequence). The CDR3 runs 15 residues. With V trimmed by 4 bases and J by 4 bases, 10 bases remained unmatched. The chain's CDR3 is CAWTSPGQQGNTIYF. The DNA for the CDR3 is TGTGCCTGGACCTCGCCGGGACAGCAAGGAAACACCATATATTTT.

The chain employs TRBV11-2 and TRBJ2-5, with D maybe TRBD1 (6 bases). CDR1 SGHAT and CDR2 FQNNGV come from the germline V gene. CDR3 length: 12 residues. V was clipped by 1 base and J by 10 bases, with 10 bases between them. CDR3 amino acids: CASSLGRTVQYF. CDR3 DNA: TGTGCCAGCAGCTTAGGCCGGACAGTCCAGTACTTC.

The rearrangement links TRBV19 to TRBJ1-4; no clear D gene. The CDR3 extends over 13 amino acids. The V end lost 3 bases, the J end lost 8 bases, and 10 bases lay between the germline ends. Germline-derived CDR1 and CDR2 are LNHDA and SQIVND (reference sequence). The CDR3, as DNA: TGTGCCAGTAGTATTAGTACTTGGGAAAAACTGTTTTTT. It codes for CASSISTWEKLFF.